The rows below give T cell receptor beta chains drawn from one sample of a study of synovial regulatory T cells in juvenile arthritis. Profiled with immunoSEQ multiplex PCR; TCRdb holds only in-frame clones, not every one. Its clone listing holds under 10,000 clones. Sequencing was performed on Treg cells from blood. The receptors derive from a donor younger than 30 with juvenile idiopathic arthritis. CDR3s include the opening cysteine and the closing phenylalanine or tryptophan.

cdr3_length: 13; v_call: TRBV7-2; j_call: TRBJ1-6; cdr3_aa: CASSLGVAEPLHF
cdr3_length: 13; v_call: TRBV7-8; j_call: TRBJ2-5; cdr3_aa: CASSLGTGETQYF
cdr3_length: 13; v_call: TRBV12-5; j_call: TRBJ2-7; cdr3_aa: CASGVTGNYEQYF
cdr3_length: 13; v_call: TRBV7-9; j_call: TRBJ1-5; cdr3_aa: CASSFGRGQPQHF
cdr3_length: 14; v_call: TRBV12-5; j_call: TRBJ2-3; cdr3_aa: CASGLVLSTDTQYF
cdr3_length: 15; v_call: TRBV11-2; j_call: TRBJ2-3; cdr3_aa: CASRVAGGYTDTQYF
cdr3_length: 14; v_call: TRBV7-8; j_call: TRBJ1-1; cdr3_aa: CASSLLSLNTEAFF
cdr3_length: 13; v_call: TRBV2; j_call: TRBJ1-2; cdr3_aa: CASITGRGYGYTF
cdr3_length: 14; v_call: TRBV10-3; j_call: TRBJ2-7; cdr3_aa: CAISESVKSYEQYF
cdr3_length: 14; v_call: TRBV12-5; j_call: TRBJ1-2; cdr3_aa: CASGLVQGAGGYTF
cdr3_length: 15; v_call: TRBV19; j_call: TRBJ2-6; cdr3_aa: CASMALDSGANVLTF
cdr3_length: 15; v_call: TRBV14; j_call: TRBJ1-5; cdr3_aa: CASSKSGTGNQPQHF
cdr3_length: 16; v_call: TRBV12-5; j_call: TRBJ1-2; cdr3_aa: CASGLVQGRGSYGYTF
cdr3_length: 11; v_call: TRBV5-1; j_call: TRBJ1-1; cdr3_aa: CASSLGERAFF
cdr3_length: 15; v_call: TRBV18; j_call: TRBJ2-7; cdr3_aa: CASSPPGLAGYEQYF
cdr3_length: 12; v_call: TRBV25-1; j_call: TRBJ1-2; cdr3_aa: CASSGTGYSYTF
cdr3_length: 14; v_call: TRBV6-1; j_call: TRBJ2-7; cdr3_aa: CASSRAGLGYEQYF
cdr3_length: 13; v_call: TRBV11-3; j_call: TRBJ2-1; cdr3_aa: CASSSRLDREQFF
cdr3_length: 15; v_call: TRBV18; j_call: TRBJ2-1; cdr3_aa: CASSPKLAGDNEQFF
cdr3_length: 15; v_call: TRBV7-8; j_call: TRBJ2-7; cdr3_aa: CASSPGLAWLDEQYF
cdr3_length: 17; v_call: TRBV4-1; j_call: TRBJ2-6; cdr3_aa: CASSHPSTGAGANVLTF
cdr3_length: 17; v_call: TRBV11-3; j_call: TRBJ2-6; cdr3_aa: CASSSAQGGAGANVLTF
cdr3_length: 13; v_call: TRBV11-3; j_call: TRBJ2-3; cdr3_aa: CASSLRSTDTQYF
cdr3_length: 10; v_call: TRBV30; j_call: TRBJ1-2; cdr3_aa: CARGGLGYTF
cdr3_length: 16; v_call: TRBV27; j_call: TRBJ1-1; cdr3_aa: CASSFDRGGLDTEAFF
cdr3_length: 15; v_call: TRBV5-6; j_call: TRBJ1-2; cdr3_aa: CASSLWRTYNYGYTF
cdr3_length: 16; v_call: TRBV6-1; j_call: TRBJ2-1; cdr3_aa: CASSEQRVLSYNEQFF
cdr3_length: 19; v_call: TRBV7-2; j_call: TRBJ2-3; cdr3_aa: CASSPGTSGRVSSTDTQYF
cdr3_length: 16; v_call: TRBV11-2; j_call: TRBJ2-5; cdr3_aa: CASSLRPLGAVETQYF
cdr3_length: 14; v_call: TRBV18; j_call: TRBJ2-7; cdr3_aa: CASSPPGVGREQYF
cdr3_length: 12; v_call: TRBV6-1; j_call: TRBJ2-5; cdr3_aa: CASSGVGGTQYF
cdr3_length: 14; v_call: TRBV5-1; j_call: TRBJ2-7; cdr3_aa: CASSGRDRRYEQYF
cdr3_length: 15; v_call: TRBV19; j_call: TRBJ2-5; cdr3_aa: CASSIRGFSQETQYF
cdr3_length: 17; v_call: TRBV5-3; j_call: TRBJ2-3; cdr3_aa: CARSLGGGTRSGDTQYF
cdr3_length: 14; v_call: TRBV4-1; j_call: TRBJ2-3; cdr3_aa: CASSLTGRTDTQYF
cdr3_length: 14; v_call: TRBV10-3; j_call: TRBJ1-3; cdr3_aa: CAISEGVSGNTIYF
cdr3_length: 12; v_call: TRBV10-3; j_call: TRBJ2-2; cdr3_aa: CAIRMQGGELFF
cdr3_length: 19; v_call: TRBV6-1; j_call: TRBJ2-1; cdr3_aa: CASSAISLSSGTSYNEQFF
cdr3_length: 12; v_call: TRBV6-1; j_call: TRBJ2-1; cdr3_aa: CASSDGLARKFF
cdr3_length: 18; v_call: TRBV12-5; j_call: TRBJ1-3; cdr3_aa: CASGLVFKGYSSGNTIYF
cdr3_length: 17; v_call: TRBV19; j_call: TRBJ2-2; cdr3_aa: CASSIKRQLPNTGELFF
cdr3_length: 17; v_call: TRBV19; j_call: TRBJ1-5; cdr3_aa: CASSRGQEFYSNQPQHF
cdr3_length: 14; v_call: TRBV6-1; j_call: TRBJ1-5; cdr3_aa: CASRVTYSNQPQHF
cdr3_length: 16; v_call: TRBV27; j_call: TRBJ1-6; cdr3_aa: CASSFSGSSYNSPLHF
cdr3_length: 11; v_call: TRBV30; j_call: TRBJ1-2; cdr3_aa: CAWSVGYGYTF
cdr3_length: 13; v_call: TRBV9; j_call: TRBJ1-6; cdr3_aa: CASSLGGVSPLHF
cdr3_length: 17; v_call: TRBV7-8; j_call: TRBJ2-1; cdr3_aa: CASSFLHGPNSYNEQFF
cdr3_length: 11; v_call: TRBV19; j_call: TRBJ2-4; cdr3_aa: CASGQGNIQYF
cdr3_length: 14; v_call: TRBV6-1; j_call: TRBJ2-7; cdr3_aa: CATRPGQGIYEQYF
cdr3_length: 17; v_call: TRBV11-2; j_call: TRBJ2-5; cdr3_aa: CASSVGLAGGYQETQYF
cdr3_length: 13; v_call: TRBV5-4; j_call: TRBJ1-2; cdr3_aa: CASNLQGGYGYTF
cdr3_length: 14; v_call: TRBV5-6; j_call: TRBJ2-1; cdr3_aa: CASSLGFTYNEQFF
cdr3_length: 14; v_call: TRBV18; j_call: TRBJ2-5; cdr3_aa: CASSLRTGQETQYF
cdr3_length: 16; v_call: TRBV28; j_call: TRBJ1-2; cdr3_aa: CASSSPGRDANYGYTF
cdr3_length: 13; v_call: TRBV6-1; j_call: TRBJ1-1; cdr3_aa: CASSPTLITEAFF
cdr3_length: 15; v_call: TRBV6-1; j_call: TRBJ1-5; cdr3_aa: CASSEMGGQYQPQHF
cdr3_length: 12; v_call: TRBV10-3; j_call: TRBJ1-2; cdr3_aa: CAISQDRGLGTF